Listed below are T cell receptor beta chains from one sample, sequenced in a study of human T cells and chemical hapten exposure. MiXCR, applied by TCRdb to the RACE reads, yields one record per CDR3 protein. The sample lists just over 40,000 distinct CDR3 sequences, about 3% occurring once. The sample was whole blood, taken in connection with sensitization to the hapten diphenylcyclopropenone (DPC). The receptors originated from a man in his forties with alopecia areata. Some clones in this sample may be carry-over from other donors' samples. Each CDR3 is given with its conserved first and last residue. D genes are given only for firm matches. The size of a clone is reported for some rows only, either as once, few or many, or as a class for expanded clones.

j_gene: TRBJ2-1; d_gene: -; v_gene: TRBV7-2; abundance: -; CDR3aa: CASSLRTQSSYNEQFF; CDR3nt: TGTGCCAGCAGCTTACGGACTCAGAGCTCCTACAATGAGCAGTTCTTC
j_gene: TRBJ1-1; d_gene: -; v_gene: TRBV20-1; abundance: many; CDR3aa: CSAREITFRGNTEAFF; CDR3nt: TGCAGTGCTAGAGAGATAACGTTTCGGGGGAACACTGAAGCTTTCTTT
j_gene: TRBJ2-5; d_gene: TRBD2; v_gene: TRBV5-6; abundance: many; CDR3aa: CASSPWTSGFWWTQYF; CDR3nt: TGTGCCAGCAGCCCATGGACTAGCGGGTTCTGGTGGACCCAGTACTTC
j_gene: TRBJ1-2; d_gene: -; v_gene: TRBV18; abundance: many; CDR3aa: CASSPSVEYGYTF; CDR3nt: TGTGCCAGCTCACCCTCCGTCGAATATGGCTACACCTTC
j_gene: TRBJ2-5; d_gene: -; v_gene: TRBV19; abundance: few; CDR3aa: CASSSYTPLRETQYF; CDR3nt: TGTGCCAGTAGCTCGTACACCCCTCTGCGGGAGACCCAGTACTTC
j_gene: TRBJ1-6; d_gene: -; v_gene: TRBV14; abundance: many; CDR3aa: CASSQVLGGNSPLHF; CDR3nt: TGTGCCAGCAGCCAAGTCCTAGGAGGAAATTCACCCCTCCACTTT
j_gene: TRBJ2-2; d_gene: -; v_gene: TRBV7-9; abundance: many; CDR3aa: CASATGTMNTGELFF; CDR3nt: TGTGCCAGCGCAACCGGGACAATGAACACCGGGGAGCTGTTTTTT
j_gene: TRBJ1-6; d_gene: TRBD1; v_gene: TRBV6-5; abundance: many; CDR3aa: CASSYSARTGNSPLHF; CDR3nt: TGTGCCAGCAGTTACTCGGCCCGGACAGGGAATTCACCCCTCCACTTT
j_gene: TRBJ2-7; d_gene: TRBD2; v_gene: TRBV7-2; abundance: many; CDR3aa: CASSLRPSWREAYEQYF; CDR3nt: TGTGCCAGCAGCCTCCGGCCCTCCTGGCGGGAGGCCTACGAGCAGTACTTC
j_gene: TRBJ1-5; d_gene: TRBD1; v_gene: TRBV6-2/TRBV6-3; abundance: many; CDR3aa: CASSSESRGTGIDQPQHF; CDR3nt: TGTGCCAGCAGTTCAGAGAGCCGTGGGACAGGGATCGATCAGCCCCAGCATTTT
j_gene: TRBJ1-1; d_gene: TRBD1; v_gene: TRBV11-1; abundance: -; CDR3aa: CASSPRTGQNTEAFF; CDR3nt: TGTGCCAGCAGCCCGAGGACAGGGCAGAACACTGAAGCTTTCTTT
j_gene: TRBJ2-7; d_gene: -; v_gene: TRBV5-1; abundance: few; CDR3aa: CASSLGPDEQYF; CDR3nt: TGCGCCAGCAGCTTGGGACCCGACGAGCAGTACTTC
j_gene: TRBJ2-1; d_gene: TRBD2; v_gene: TRBV5-1; abundance: few; CDR3aa: CASSWPGTPSGSRDEQFF; CDR3nt: TGCGCCAGCAGCTGGCCCGGCACCCCTAGCGGGAGTAGGGATGAGCAGTTCTTC
j_gene: TRBJ2-1; d_gene: TRBD1; v_gene: TRBV28; abundance: many; CDR3aa: CASSSSRGPINEQFF; CDR3nt: TGTGCCAGCAGTTCGTCGAGGGGGCCGATCAATGAGCAGTTCTTC
j_gene: TRBJ1-6; d_gene: -; v_gene: TRBV2; abundance: many; CDR3aa: CASSEMSSSYNSPLHF; CDR3nt: TGTGCCAGCAGTGAGATGAGTAGCTCCTATAATTCACCCCTCCACTTT
j_gene: TRBJ1-6; d_gene: -; v_gene: TRBV7-8; abundance: -; CDR3aa: CASSSRGGRMAKSPLHF; CDR3nt: TGTGCCAGCAGCTCCCGGGGGGGCAGAATGGCGAAATCACCCCTCCACTTT
j_gene: TRBJ2-4; d_gene: -; v_gene: TRBV28; abundance: many; CDR3aa: CASSSNDRSIQYF; CDR3nt: TGTGCCAGCAGTTCGAATGACCGAAGCATTCAGTACTTC
j_gene: TRBJ2-6; d_gene: -; v_gene: TRBV27; abundance: many; CDR3aa: CASSLYGANVLTF; CDR3nt: TGTGCCAGCAGTTTATATGGGGCCAACGTCCTGACTTTC
j_gene: TRBJ1-6; d_gene: -; v_gene: TRBV12-3/TRBV12-4; abundance: few; CDR3aa: CASSSSGGPNSPLHF; CDR3nt: TGTGCCAGCAGTTCCAGCGGGGGACCCAATTCACCCCTCCACTTT
j_gene: TRBJ2-1; d_gene: -; v_gene: TRBV24-1; abundance: many; CDR3aa: CATSDSQVYNEQFF; CDR3nt: TGTGCCACCAGTGATTCTCAGGTGTACAATGAGCAGTTCTTC
j_gene: TRBJ2-5; d_gene: -; v_gene: TRBV5-1; abundance: few; CDR3aa: CASSLGQRLETQYF; CDR3nt: TGCGCCAGCAGCTTGGGACAGCGCCTGGAGACCCAGTACTTC
j_gene: TRBJ1-4; d_gene: -; v_gene: TRBV12-3/TRBV12-4; abundance: many; CDR3aa: CASSRHSGTNEKLFF; CDR3nt: TGTGCCAGCAGTCGCCATAGTGGAACTAATGAAAAACTGTTTTTT
j_gene: TRBJ2-1; d_gene: -; v_gene: TRBV5-1; abundance: many; CDR3aa: CASSLSRRDEQFF; CDR3nt: TGCGCCAGCAGCTTGTCTCGAAGGGATGAGCAGTTCTTC
j_gene: TRBJ2-3; d_gene: TRBD1; v_gene: TRBV6-5; abundance: many; CDR3aa: CATRTGASTDTQYF; CDR3nt: TGTGCCACTAGGACAGGAGCCTCCACAGATACGCAGTATTTT
j_gene: TRBJ1-6; d_gene: TRBD1; v_gene: TRBV3-1; abundance: many; CDR3aa: CASSHGTGGSPLHF; CDR3nt: TGTGCCAGCAGCCATGGGACAGGGGGCTCACCCCTCCACTTT